A selection of T cell receptor beta chains follows, all from one sample in a study of cytomegalovirus exposure and HLA in healthy donors. Data came from immunoSEQ multiplex PCR; TCRdb stores just in-frame clones and leaves some out. The top ten clones hold over 4% of a sample with around 100,000 clones, about 74% of them seen once. The specimen sequenced was PBMCs. Every receptor here comes from a man aged 25 to 40 in good health and CMV-seropositive. CDR3s include the opening cysteine and the closing phenylalanine or tryptophan. D genes are given only for firm matches. The size entry is marked missing in some rows and otherwise reads once, few, many or a size class.

V gene: TRBV5-4
J gene: TRBJ1-2
clone size: once
D gene: TRBD1
CDR3 protein: CASSIQQGAQHGYTF
CDR3 DNA: TGTGCCAGCAGCATCCAACAGGGGGCGCAACATGGCTACACCTTC

V gene: TRBV7-9
J gene: TRBJ1-3
clone size: .
D gene: .
CDR3 protein: CASSLDGMGAGNTIYF
CDR3 DNA: TGTGCCAGCAGCTTAGACGGGATGGGCGCTGGAAACACCATATATTTT

V gene: TRBV7-2
J gene: TRBJ2-7
clone size: .
D gene: .
CDR3 protein: CASSRTPSSNYEQYF
CDR3 DNA: TGTGCCAGCAGTAGGACACCTTCCTCTAACTACGAGCAGTACTTC

V gene: TRBV6-5
J gene: TRBJ1-3
clone size: few
D gene: TRBD1
CDR3 protein: CASSYDRGSGNTIYF
CDR3 DNA: TGTGCCAGCAGTTACGACAGGGGATCCGGAAACACCATATATTTT

V gene: TRBV4-2
J gene: TRBJ1-4
clone size: few
D gene: .
CDR3 protein: CASSQGRGEKLFF
CDR3 DNA: TGTGCCAGCAGCCAAGGACGAGGTGAAAAACTGTTTTTT

V gene: TRBV18
J gene: TRBJ1-2
clone size: .
D gene: TRBD1
CDR3 protein: CASSPSGQGYYGYTF
CDR3 DNA: TGTGCCAGCTCACCCTCGGGACAGGGATATTATGGCTACACCTTC

V gene: TRBV14
J gene: TRBJ2-7
clone size: .
D gene: TRBD1
CDR3 protein: CASSQDGGTGISYEQYF
CDR3 DNA: TGTGCCAGCAGCCAAGACGGCGGGACAGGGATCTCCTACGAGCAGTACTTC

V gene: TRBV28
J gene: TRBJ2-7
clone size: .
D gene: TRBD1
CDR3 protein: CASRGQSYEQYF
CDR3 DNA: TGTGCCAGCAGGGGACAGAGCTACGAGCAGTACTTC

V gene: TRBV7-8
J gene: TRBJ2-7
clone size: .
D gene: TRBD1
CDR3 protein: CASSHATVTGTESYEQYF
CDR3 DNA: TGTGCCAGCAGCCACGCAACAGTAACCGGGACAGAGTCCTACGAGCAGTACTTC

V gene: TRBV6-1
J gene: TRBJ2-7
clone size: .
D gene: TRBD1
CDR3 protein: CASSIQGAAYEQYF
CDR3 DNA: TGTGCCAGCAGTATACAGGGGGCGGCCTACGAGCAGTACTTC

V gene: TRBV6-4
J gene: TRBJ1-6
clone size: .
D gene: .
CDR3 protein: CASRETDRALASPLHF
CDR3 DNA: TGTGCCAGCAGAGAAACCGACAGAGCTTTAGCATCACCCCTCCACTTT

V gene: TRBV4-1
J gene: TRBJ2-2
clone size: .
D gene: TRBD1
CDR3 protein: CASSQPDRGVPGELFF
CDR3 DNA: TGCGCCAGCAGCCAACCGGACAGGGGGGTCCCCGGGGAGCTGTTTTTT

V gene: TRBV5-1
J gene: TRBJ2-7
clone size: few
D gene: .
CDR3 protein: CASSLGRSLPYEQYF
CDR3 DNA: TGCGCCAGCAGCTTGGGCAGATCCCTTCCCTACGAGCAGTACTTC

V gene: TRBV4-2
J gene: TRBJ2-5
clone size: .
D gene: .
CDR3 protein: CASSQLRGSQETQYF
CDR3 DNA: TGTGCCAGCAGCCAACTTCGGGGGAGCCAAGAGACCCAGTACTTC